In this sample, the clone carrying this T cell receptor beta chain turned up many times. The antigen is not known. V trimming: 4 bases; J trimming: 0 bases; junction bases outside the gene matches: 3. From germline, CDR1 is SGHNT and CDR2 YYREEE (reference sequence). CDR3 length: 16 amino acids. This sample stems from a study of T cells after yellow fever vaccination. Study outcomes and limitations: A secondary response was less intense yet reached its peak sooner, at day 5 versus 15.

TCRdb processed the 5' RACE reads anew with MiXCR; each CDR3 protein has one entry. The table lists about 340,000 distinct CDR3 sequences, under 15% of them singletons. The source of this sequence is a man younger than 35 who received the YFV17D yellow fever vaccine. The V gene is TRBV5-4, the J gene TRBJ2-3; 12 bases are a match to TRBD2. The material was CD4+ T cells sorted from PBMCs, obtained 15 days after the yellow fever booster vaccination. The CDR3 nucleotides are TGTGCCAGCAGCGCTGGACTAGCGGGGAGCACAGATACGCAGTATTTT. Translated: CASSAGLAGSTDTQYF.